Listed below are T cell receptor beta chains from one sample, sequenced in a study of blood T cell repertoires in COVID-19. Data came from immunoSEQ multiplex PCR; TCRdb stores just in-frame clones and leaves some out. The sample lists around 300,000 clones, 85% to 90% seen once, with approximately 2.5% in the top ten. Sequenced material: PBMCs or T cells enriched from blood (not recorded which). The receptor set was obtained from a woman aged 18 to 35 who had recovered from COVID-19. Both conserved end residues are part of each CDR3. A D gene is named only where the DNA matches it firmly. The listing skips clone size in some rows; elsewhere it reads once, few, many or a size class.

CDR3 DNA,CDR3 protein,J gene,clone size,D gene,V gene
TGTGCCAGCAGCCCTAGCGGGTACGACAATGAGCAGTTCTTC,CASSPSGYDNEQFF,TRBJ2-1,-,TRBD2,TRBV11-2
TGTGCCAGCAGAAACCGGGCAGGGTTTCATGGCTACACCTTC,CASRNRAGFHGYTF,TRBJ1-2,-,-,TRBV6-5
TGTGCCAGCAGCCTATTAAGCACAGATACGCAGTATTTT,CASSLLSTDTQYF,TRBJ2-3,-,-,TRBV28
TGTGCCAGCACTCAATCCTGGGGAGGCCCTTATCGGAATCAGCCCCAGCATTTT,CASTQSWGGPYRNQPQHF,TRBJ1-5,-,-,TRBV6-6
TGTGCCAGCAGTGGGAGGGGATTTTTCACTGAAGCTTTCTTT,CASSGRGFFTEAFF,TRBJ1-1,-,-,TRBV2
TGTGCCAGCAGTTTGAAGAGACATACCTACGAGCAGTACTTC,CASSLKRHTYEQYF,TRBJ2-7,-,-,TRBV27
TGTGCCAGCAGCCCTCATGGGAGTGCAGCGAACACCGGGGAGCTGTTTTTT,CASSPHGSAANTGELFF,TRBJ2-2,once,-,TRBV5-4
TGTGCCAGCAGCCGTCGGGCGGGGGGCTCCTACAATGAGCAGTTCTTC,CASSRRAGGSYNEQFF,TRBJ2-1,-,TRBD2,TRBV3-1/TRBV3-2
TGTGCCACCAGTGATTGGGACACCTACAATGAGCAGTTCTTC,CATSDWDTYNEQFF,TRBJ2-1,-,-,TRBV24-1
TGTGCCAGCAGTTTGGGCGGACTTCCCTACGAGCAGTACTTC,CASSLGGLPYEQYF,TRBJ2-7,-,-,TRBV6-5
TGCGCCAGCAGCCTGGGACTAGCGGGGAGAGATACGCAGTATTTT,CASSLGLAGRDTQYF,TRBJ2-3,few,TRBD2,TRBV5-1
TGTGCCAGCAGCCGCGACAGCAACAGGTCACCCCTCCACTTT,CASSRDSNRSPLHF,TRBJ1-6,once,-,TRBV5-4
TGTGCCAGTAGATCGGGACAGGGGTTGAAAGGGGCTTACAATGAGCAGTTCTTC,CASRSGQGLKGAYNEQFF,TRBJ2-1,-,TRBD1,TRBV19
TGCAGCGTAGAAACAGGGGGCAACACTGAAGCTTTCTTT,CSVETGGNTEAFF,TRBJ1-1,-,TRBD1,TRBV29-1
TGCGCCAGCAGCTTACCCCGGAGTGCGGGGAACACAGATACGCAGTATTTT,CASSLPRSAGNTDTQYF,TRBJ2-3,-,-,TRBV5-1
TGTGCCAGCAGCCAAGGGGCTAGCGGGGGGGACAACACCGGGGAGCTGTTTTTT,CASSQGASGGDNTGELFF,TRBJ2-2,-,TRBD2,TRBV3-1/TRBV3-2
TGTGCCAGCAGCGTAGGTAGGGGGACAAACGAGCAGTACTTC,CASSVGRGTNEQYF,TRBJ2-7,-,-,TRBV9
TGTGCCAGCAGCCCCGGGGGCACAGATACGCAGTATTTT,CASSPGGTDTQYF,TRBJ2-3,-,-,TRBV7-9
TGTGCCAGCATGCGGGGGGTTCAAGAGACCCAGTACTTC,CASMRGVQETQYF,TRBJ2-5,-,TRBD2,TRBV5-6